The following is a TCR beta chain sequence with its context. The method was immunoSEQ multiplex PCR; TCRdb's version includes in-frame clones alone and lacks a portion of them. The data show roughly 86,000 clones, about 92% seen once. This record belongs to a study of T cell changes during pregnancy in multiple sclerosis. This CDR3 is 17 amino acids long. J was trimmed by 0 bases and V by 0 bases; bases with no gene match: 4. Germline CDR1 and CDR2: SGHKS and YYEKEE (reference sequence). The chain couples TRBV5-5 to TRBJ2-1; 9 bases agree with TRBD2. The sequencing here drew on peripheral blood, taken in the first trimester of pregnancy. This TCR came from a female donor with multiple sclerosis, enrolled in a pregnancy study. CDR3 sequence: CASSLVGTSSSYNEQFF. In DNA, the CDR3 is TGTGCCAGCAGCTTGGTAGGGACTAGCAGCTCCTACAATGAGCAGTTCTTC.